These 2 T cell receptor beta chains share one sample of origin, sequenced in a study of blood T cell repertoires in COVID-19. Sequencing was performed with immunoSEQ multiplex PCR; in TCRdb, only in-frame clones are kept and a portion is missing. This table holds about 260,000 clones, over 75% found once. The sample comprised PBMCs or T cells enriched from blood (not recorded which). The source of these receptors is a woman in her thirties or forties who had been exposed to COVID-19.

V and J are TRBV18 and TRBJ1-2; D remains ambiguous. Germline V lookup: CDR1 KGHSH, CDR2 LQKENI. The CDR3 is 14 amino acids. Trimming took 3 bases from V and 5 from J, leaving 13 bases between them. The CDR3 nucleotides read TGTGCCAGCTCACCGGGCGGGTCAGAATATGGCTACACCTTC. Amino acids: CASSPGGSEYGYTF.

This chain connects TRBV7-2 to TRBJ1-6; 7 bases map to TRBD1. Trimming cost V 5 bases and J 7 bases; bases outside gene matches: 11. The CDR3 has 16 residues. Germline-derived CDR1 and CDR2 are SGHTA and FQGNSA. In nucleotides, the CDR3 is TGTGCCAGCAGCCCTCGCCAGCCAGGGGGGAATTCACCCCTCCACTTT. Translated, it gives CASSPRQPGGNSPLHF.